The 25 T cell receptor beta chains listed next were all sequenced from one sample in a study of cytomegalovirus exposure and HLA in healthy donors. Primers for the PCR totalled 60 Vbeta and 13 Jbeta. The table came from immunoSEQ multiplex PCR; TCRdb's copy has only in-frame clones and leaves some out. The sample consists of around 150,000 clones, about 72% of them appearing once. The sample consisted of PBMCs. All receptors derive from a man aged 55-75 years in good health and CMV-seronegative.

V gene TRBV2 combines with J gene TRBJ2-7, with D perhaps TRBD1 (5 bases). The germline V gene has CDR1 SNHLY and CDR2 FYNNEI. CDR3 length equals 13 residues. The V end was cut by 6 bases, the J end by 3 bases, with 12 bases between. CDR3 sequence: CASRPGHIYEQYF. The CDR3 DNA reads TGTGCCAGCAGACCTGGACACATCTACGAGCAGTACTTC.

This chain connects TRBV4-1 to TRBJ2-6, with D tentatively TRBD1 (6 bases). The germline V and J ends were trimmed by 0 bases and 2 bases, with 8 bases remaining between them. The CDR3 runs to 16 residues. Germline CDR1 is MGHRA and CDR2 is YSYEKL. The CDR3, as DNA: TGCGCCAGCAGCCAAGACAGGGGCGCTGGGGCCAACGTCCTGACTTTC. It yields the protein CASSQDRGAGANVLTF.

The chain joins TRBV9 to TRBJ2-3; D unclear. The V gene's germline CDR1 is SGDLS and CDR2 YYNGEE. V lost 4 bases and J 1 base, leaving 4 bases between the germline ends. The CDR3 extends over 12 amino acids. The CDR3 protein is CASSPGTDTQYF. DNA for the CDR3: TGTGCCAGCAGCCCCGGCACAGATACGCAGTATTTT.

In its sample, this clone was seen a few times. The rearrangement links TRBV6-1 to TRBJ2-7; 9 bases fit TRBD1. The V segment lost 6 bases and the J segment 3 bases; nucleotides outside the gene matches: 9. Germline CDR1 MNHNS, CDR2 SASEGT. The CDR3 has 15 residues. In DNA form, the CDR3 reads TGTGCCAGCAGCCCCAGGACAGGGGAGTACTACGAGCAGTACTTC. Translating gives CASSPRTGEYYEQYF.

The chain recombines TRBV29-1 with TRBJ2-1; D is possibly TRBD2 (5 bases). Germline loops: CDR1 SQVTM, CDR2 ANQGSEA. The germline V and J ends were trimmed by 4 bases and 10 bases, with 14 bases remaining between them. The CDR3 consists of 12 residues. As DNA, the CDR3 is TGCAGCGTTGCCCCCGCGCGGGCGGAGCAGTTCTTC. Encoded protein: CSVAPARAEQFF.

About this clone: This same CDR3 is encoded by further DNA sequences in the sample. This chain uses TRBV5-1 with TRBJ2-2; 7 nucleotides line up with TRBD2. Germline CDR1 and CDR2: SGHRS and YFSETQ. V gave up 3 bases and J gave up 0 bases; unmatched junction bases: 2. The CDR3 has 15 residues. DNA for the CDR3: TGCGCCAGCAGCTCCGGGGGGACGAACACCGGGGAGCTGTTTTTT. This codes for CASSSGGTNTGELFF.

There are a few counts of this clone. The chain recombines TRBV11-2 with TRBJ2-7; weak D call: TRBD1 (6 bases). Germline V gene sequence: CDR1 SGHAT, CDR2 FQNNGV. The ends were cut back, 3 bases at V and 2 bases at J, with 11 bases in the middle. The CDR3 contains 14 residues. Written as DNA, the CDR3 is TGTGCCAGCAGCTTTGACAGGCGGGCCTACGAGCAGTACTTC. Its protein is CASSFDRRAYEQYF.

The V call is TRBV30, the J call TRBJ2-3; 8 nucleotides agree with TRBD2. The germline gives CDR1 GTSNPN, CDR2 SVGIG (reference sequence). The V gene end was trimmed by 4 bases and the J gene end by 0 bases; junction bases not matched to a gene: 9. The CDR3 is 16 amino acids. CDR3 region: CAWNPGLAASTDTQYF. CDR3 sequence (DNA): TGTGCCTGGAACCCCGGACTAGCCGCTAGCACAGATACGCAGTATTTT.

CDR3 sequence reads: CASSQHSIGEQYF. DNA for the CDR3: TGTGCCAGCAGCCAACACTCTATCGGCGAGCAGTACTTC. The chain recombines TRBV14 with TRBJ2-7; D is undetermined. Trimming took 2 bases from V and 6 from J, leaving 11 bases between them. The CDR3 covers 13 residues. Germline values: CDR1 SGHDN, CDR2 FVKESK. Complete variable domain (other parts from reference TRBV14 and TRBJ2-7): EAGVTQFPSHSVIEKGQTVTLRCDPISGHDNLYWYRRVMGKEIKFLLHFVKESKQDESGMPNNRFLAERTGGTYSTLKVQPAELEDSGVYFCASSQHSIGEQYFGPGTRLTVT.

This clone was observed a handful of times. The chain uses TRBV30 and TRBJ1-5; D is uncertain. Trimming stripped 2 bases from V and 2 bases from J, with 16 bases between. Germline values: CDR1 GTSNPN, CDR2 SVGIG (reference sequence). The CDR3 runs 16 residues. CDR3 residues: CAWSLEGGSGNQPQHF. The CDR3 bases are TGTGCCTGGAGTCTGGAAGGAGGCAGTGGCAATCAGCCCCAGCATTTT.

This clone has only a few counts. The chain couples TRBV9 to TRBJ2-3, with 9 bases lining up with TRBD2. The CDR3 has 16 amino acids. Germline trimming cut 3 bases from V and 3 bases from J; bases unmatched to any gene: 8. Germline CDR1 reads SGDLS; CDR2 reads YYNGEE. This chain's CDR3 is CASSEAREGRTDTQYF. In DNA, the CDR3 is TGTGCCAGCAGCGAGGCGCGGGAGGGCAGGACAGATACGCAGTATTTT.

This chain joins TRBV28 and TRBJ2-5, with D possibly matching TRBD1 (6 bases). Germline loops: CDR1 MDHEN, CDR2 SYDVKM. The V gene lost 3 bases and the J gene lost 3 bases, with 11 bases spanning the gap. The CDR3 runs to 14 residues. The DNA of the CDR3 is TGTGCCAGCAGTTTTTGGACAGACGAAGAGACCCAGTACTTC. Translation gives CASSFWTDEETQYF.

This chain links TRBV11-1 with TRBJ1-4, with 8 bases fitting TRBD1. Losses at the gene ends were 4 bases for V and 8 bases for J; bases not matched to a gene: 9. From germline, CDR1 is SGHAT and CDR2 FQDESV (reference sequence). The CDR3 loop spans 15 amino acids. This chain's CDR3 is CASSSPGGGGEKLFF. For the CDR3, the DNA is TGTGCCAGCAGCTCCCCAGGGGGCGGTGGAGAAAAACTGTTTTTT. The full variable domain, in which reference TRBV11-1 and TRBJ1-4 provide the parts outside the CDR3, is EAEVAQSPRYKITEKSQAVAFWCDPISGHATLYWYRQILGQGPELLVQFQDESVVDDSQLPKDRFSAERLKGVDSTLKIQPAELGDSAMYLCASSSPGGGGEKLFFGSGTQLSVL.

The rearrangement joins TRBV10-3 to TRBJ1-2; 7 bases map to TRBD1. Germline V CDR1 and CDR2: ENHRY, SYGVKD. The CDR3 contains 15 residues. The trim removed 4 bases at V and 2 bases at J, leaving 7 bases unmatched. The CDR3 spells CAISANRGGNYGYTF. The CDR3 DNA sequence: TGTGCCATCAGTGCCAACAGGGGAGGAAACTATGGCTACACCTTC.

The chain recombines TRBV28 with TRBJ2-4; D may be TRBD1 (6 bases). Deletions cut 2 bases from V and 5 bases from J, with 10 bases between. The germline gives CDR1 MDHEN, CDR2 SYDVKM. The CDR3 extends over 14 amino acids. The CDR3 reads CASSLGGVENIQYF. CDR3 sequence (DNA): TGTGCCAGCAGTTTAGGGGGCGTAGAAAACATTCAGTACTTC.

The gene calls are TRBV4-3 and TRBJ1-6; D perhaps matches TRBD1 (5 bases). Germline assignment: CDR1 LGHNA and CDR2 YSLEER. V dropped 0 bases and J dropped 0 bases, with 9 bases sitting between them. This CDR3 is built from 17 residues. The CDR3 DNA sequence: TGCGCCAGCAGCCAAGATCTCCAGGGCTCCTATAATTCACCCCTCCACTTT. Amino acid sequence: CASSQDLQGSYNSPLHF.

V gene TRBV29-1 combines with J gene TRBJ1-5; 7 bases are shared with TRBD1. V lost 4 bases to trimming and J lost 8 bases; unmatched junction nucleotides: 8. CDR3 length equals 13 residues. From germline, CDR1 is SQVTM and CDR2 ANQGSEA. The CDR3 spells CSVGQGRAEPQHF. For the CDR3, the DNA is TGCAGCGTTGGACAGGGAAGGGCAGAGCCCCAGCATTTT. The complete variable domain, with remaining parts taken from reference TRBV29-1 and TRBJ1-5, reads SAVISQKPSRDICQRGTSLTIQCQVDSQVTMMFWYRQQPGQSLTLIATANQGSEATYESGFVIDKFPISRPNLTFSTLTVSNMSPEDSSIYLCSVGQGRAEPQHFGDGTRLSIL.

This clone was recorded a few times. In DNA, the CDR3 is TGTGCCAGCAGCTTGGACAGTACTAATGAAAAACTGTTTTTT. This translates into CASSLDSTNEKLFF. The chain recombines TRBV5-4 with TRBJ1-4, with D hard to call. Trimming left V 0 bases short and J 2 bases short, with 5 bases between. The V gene's germline CDR1 is SGHNT and CDR2 YYREEE (reference sequence). The CDR3 has 14 residues. Supplemented by reference TRBV5-4 and TRBJ1-4, the full variable domain reads ETGVTQSPTHLIKTRGQQVTLRCSSQSGHNTVSWYQQALGQGPQFIFQYYREEENGRGNFPPRFSGLQFPNYSSELNVNALELDDSALYLCASSLDSTNEKLFFGSGTQLSVL.

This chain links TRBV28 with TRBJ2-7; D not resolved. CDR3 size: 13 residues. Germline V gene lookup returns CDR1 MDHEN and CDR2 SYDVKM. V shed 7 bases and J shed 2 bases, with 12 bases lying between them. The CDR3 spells CASISLSPYEQYF. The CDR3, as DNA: TGTGCCAGCATCTCCCTATCCCCCTACGAGCAGTACTTC.

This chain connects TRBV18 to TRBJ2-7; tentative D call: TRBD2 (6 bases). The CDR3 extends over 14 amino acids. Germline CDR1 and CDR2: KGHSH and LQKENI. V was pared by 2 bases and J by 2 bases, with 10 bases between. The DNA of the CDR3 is TGTGCCAGCTCACCAGGGAGGAGACCCTACGAGCAGTACTTC. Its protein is CASSPGRRPYEQYF. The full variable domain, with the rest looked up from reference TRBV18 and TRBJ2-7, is NAGVMQNPRHLVRRRGQEARLRCSPMKGHSHVYWYRQLPEEGLKFMVYLQKENIIDESGMPKERFSAEFPKEGPSILRIQQVVRGDSAAYFCASSPGRRPYEQYFGPGTRLTVT.

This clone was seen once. DNA for the CDR3: TGTGCCAGCAGCTGGACTAGCGAGATCTCCGGTACGCAGTATTTT. Translated, it gives CASSWTSEISGTQYF. The chain employs TRBV6-1 and TRBJ2-3; 9 bases map to TRBD2. V shed 6 bases, J shed 8 bases, and the junction held 12 bases outside the gene matches. CDR3 size: 15 residues. The germline gives CDR1 MNHNS, CDR2 SASEGT.

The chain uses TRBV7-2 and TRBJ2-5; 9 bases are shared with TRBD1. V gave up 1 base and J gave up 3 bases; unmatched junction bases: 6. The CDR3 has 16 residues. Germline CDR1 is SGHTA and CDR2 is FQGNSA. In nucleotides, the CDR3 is TGTGCCAGCAGCTTAGGAGGGACAGGGACGAAAGAGACCCAGTACTTC. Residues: CASSLGGTGTKETQYF.

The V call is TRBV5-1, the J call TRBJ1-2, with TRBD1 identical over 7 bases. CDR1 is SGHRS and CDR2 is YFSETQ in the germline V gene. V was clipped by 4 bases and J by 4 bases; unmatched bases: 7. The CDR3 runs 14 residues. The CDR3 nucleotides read TGCGCCAGCAGCGCGGCGACAGGGCCCTATGGCTACACCTTC. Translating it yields CASSAATGPYGYTF. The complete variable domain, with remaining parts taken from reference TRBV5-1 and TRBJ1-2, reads KAGVTQTPRYLIKTRGQQVTLSCSPISGHRSVSWYQQTPGQGLQFLFEYFSETQRNKGNFPGRFSGRQFSNSRSEMNVSTLELGDSALYLCASSAATGPYGYTFGSGTRLTVV.

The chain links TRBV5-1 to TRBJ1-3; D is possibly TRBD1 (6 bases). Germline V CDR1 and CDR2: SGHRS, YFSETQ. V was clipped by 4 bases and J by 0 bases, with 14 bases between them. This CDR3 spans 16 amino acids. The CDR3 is CASSLLGTTSGNTIYF. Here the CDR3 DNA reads TGCGCCAGCAGCCTACTTGGGACAACCTCTGGAAACACCATATATTTT.

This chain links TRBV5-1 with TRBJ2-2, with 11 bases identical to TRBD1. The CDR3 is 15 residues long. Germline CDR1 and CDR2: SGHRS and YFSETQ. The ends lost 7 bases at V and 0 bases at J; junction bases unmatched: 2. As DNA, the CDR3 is TGCGCCAGCTCGGGACAGGGGGCGAACACCGGGGAGCTGTTTTTT. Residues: CASSGQGANTGELFF.